This note documents a single TCR beta chain sequence. This entry belongs to a study of blood T cell repertoires in COVID-19. Study details: The analysed material was cDNA or gDNA that came from T cells, B-cell-depleted T cells, or PBMCs.

Original processing notes: From reference gene primer amplification, estimates of nucleated cell counts were derived. The data were produced by immunoSEQ multiplex PCR, yet TCRdb's version contains in-frame clones alone and is incomplete. Clone size and V and J calls were adopted from that table, with D and trimming inferred from the DNA. The table includes approximately 200,000 clones, more than 65% detected once. The sequence came from a woman aged 55-69 years with acute or convalescent COVID-19. Sequencing was carried out using peripheral blood.

The CDR3 loop reads CASSNQDRVSSGYTF. The DNA of the CDR3 is TGTGCCAGCAGTAACCAGGACAGGGTTTCGTCCGGCTACACCTTC. This chain joins TRBV2 and TRBJ1-2, with TRBD1 matching over 8 bases. With 5 bases clipped from V and 8 bases from J, the junction kept 13 bases outside the gene matches. The CDR3 runs 15 residues. The germline gives CDR1 SNHLY, CDR2 FYNNEI. Full variable domain (missing parts from reference TRBV2 and TRBJ1-2): EPEVTQTPSHQVTQMGQEVILRCVPISNHLYFYWYRQILGQKVEFLVSFYNNEISEKSEIFDDQFSVERPDGSNFTLKIRSTKLEDSAMYFCASSNQDRVSSGYTFGSGTRLTVV.